This passage covers 6 T cell receptor beta chains from one sample sequenced in a study of T cell clonotyping in hematopoietic cell transplantation. Time point of the sample: recipient sample about 28 days before transplant, after cytoreduction. Data came from immunoSEQ multiplex PCR; TCRdb stores just in-frame clones and leaves some out. Of under 30,000 clones in the sample, around three quarters are singletons; the top ten hold 6.8%. The sample in question was peripheral blood mononuclear cells, obtained before stem cell transplant. These receptors all stem from a woman younger than 45 with chronic myeloid leukemia. Some clones in this sample may be carry-over from other donors' samples.

The chain joins TRBV18 to TRBJ1-5; a weak D match, TRBD1 (5 bases). Germline V CDR1 and CDR2: KGHSH, LQKENI. The CDR3 is 16 amino acids. The V end was cut by 6 bases, the J end by 3 bases, with 18 bases between. CDR3 amino acids: CASSYNKGPTNQPQHF. In DNA form, the CDR3 reads TGTGCCAGCTCCTATAATAAGGGACCTACCAATCAGCCCCAGCATTTT. Variable domain in full (rest from reference TRBV18 and TRBJ1-5): NAGVMQNPRHLVRRRGQEARLRCSPMKGHSHVYWYRQLPEEGLKFMVYLQKENIIDESGMPKERFSAEFPKEGPSILRIQQVVRGDSAAYFCASSYNKGPTNQPQHFGDGTRLSIL.

This chain links TRBV28 with TRBJ2-7; D unresolved. Per germline, CDR1 MDHEN and CDR2 SYDVKM. The CDR3 is 12 residues long. V lost 5 bases to trimming and J lost 2 bases, with 7 bases between them. CDR3 sequence: CASSLLTYEQYF. Written as DNA, the CDR3 is TGTGCCAGCAGTCTCCTGACCTACGAGCAGTACTTC.

The chain joins TRBV2 to TRBJ2-3; 8 bases are a match to TRBD1. The CDR3 is made up of 15 amino acids. V lost 4 bases, J lost 3 bases, and 6 bases stayed unmatched. Germline V gene lookup returns CDR1 SNHLY and CDR2 FYNNEI. The CDR3 region has the DNA TGTGCCAGCAGTGCCGACAGGGGTGCGACAGATACGCAGTATTTT. Its translation: CASSADRGATDTQYF.

This chain joins TRBV2 and TRBJ1-2; D is perhaps TRBD1 (6 bases). Germline CDR1 SNHLY, CDR2 FYNNEI. Trimming took off 11 bases at V and 4 bases at J, with 17 bases between the two ends. This CDR3 region has 13 residues. CDR3 loop: CAQQGGTSYGYTF. In DNA, the CDR3 is TGTGCCCAGCAAGGGGGGACGAGCTATGGCTACACCTTC.

This clone was counted a single time. The chain joins TRBV5-1 to TRBJ2-7; 9 bases map to TRBD1. V gave up 0 bases and J gave up 4 bases; unmatched junction bases: 5. The length of the CDR3 is 15 residues. Germline V gives CDR1 SGHRS, CDR2 YFSETQ. As DNA, the CDR3 is TGCGCCAGCAGCTTGGCTGGGACAGGGAGGTACGAGCAGTACTTC. It is translated as CASSLAGTGRYEQYF.

The chain links TRBV30 to TRBJ1-1; no reliable D call. From germline, CDR1 is GTSNPN and CDR2 SVGIG (reference sequence). The CDR3 contains 13 residues. Trimming removed 0 bases at V and 3 bases at J, with 8 bases between. CDR3 region: CAWSVSGYTEAFF. CDR3 in DNA: TGTGCCTGGAGTGTAAGCGGATACACTGAAGCTTTCTTT. The variable domain in full, with the rest retrieved from reference TRBV30 and TRBJ1-1, is SQTIHQWPATLVQPVGSPLSLECTVEGTSNPNLYWYRQAAGRGLQLLFYSVGIGQISSEVPQNLSASRPQDRQFILSSKKLLLSDSGFYLCAWSVSGYTEAFFGQGTRLTVV.